This entry features one T cell receptor (beta chain) sequence. These data originate in a study of blood T cell repertoires in COVID-19. As for the study in general: The analysed material was cDNA or gDNA that came from T cells, B-cell-depleted T cells, or PBMCs.

Germline V gives CDR1 LGHDT, CDR2 YNNKEL (reference sequence). The CDR3 length is 14 residues. V lost 4 bases, J lost 8 bases, and 10 bases stayed unmatched. Per the original methods: Amplification of reference gene primers was used by the study to estimate nucleated cell counts. Only in-frame clones appear in the TCRdb table, and some are missing; sequencing was by immunoSEQ multiplex PCR. V and J calls and clone size are those listed in that table; D and trimming were worked out from the DNA. This table has more than 200,000 clones, 82% appearing once. The chain combines TRBV3-1 (or the pseudogene TRBV3-2) with TRBJ1-2; TRBD1 matches at 7 bases. This clonotype was sampled from a woman older than 75 with COVID-19, enrolled during active disease. What was sequenced was peripheral blood. This CDR3 reads CASSPGTVHGGYTF. The CDR3 nucleotides are TGTGCCAGCAGCCCTGGGACAGTCCATGGCGGCTACACCTTC.